The T cell receptor beta chain described here comes from a study of cytomegalovirus exposure and HLA in healthy donors. PCR was performed using 60 Vbeta and 13 Jbeta primers. Here immunoSEQ multiplex PCR was the method, and the copy in TCRdb shows in-frame clones only, minus some. The sample has some 180,000 clones, about four fifths seen once; the top ten hold about 3%. Germline CDR1 is MNHEY and CDR2 is SVGAGI. This CDR3 has 14 amino acids. V lost 0 bases, J lost 8 bases, and 13 bases lay in between. Study results and caveats: A list of approximately 150 TCR beta chains associated with cytomegalovirus was given.

Points on this clone: Its antigen remains unknown.

This clonotype was obtained from a male donor in good health and CMV-seronegative. What was sequenced was PBMCs. This chain connects TRBV6-5 to TRBJ1-1, with D unclear. The CDR3 protein is CASSYSLAQREAFF. The CDR3 DNA sequence: TGTGCCAGCAGTTACTCCCTTGCACAGAGAGAAGCTTTCTTT.